In this sample, the clone carrying this T cell receptor beta chain turned up a few times. CDR1 and CDR2 from the germline V gene are MDHEN and SYDVKM. The CDR3 loop spans 12 amino acids. With 5 bases removed from V and 6 bases from J, the gap between germline ends came to 8 bases. Profiling relied on immunoSEQ multiplex PCR, and the TCRdb table lists in-frame clones only, not all of them. The data hold about 69,000 clones, with almost 90% observed a single time. The entry originates in a study of OX40 agonist ivuxolimab in advanced cancers. Overall study: Dose-escalation patients' cancers were hepatocellular carcinoma, melanoma, renal cell or head and neck cancer.

This sequence originates from an adult with an advanced solid tumor such as melanoma, head and neck, liver or kidney cancer. Sequences were derived from CD4+ or CD8+ T cells sorted from blood, sampled in a trial of the OX40 agonist ivuxolimab. The chain couples TRBV28 to TRBJ1-5; D uncertain. The chain's CDR3 is CASSVWGQPQHF. The CDR3 nucleotides read TGTGCCAGCAGTGTCTGGGGTCAGCCCCAGCATTTT.